This TCR beta chain was identified during a study of T cell changes during pregnancy in multiple sclerosis. The data were produced by immunoSEQ multiplex PCR, yet TCRdb's version contains in-frame clones alone and is incomplete. The table has tens of thousands of clones, around 94% seen once. This CDR3 contains 16 residues. Trimming removed 0 bases at V and 1 base at J, with 13 bases between. Germline V gives CDR1 SGHRS, CDR2 YFSETQ. The chain carries TRBV5-1 and TRBJ2-5; maybe TRBD2 (5 bases). This receptor was identified in a female donor in good health, enrolled as a control in a pregnancy study. The material was peripheral blood, obtained in the second trimester of pregnancy. The CDR3 nucleotides are TGCGCCAGCAGCTTGGAGGCAGGACTTATCCAAGAGACCCAGTACTTC. Its translation is CASSLEAGLIQETQYF.